A selection of T cell receptor beta chains follows, all from one sample in a study of blood T cell repertoires in COVID-19. Only in-frame clones appear in the TCRdb table, and some are missing; sequencing was by immunoSEQ multiplex PCR. The table records about 230,000 clones, over 80% of them present only once. The sample taken for sequencing was peripheral blood. Receptors originate from a woman in her 30s with COVID-19, enrolled during active disease. CDR3s include the opening cysteine and the closing phenylalanine or tryptophan. Each record gives: J gene, D gene, clone size, V gene, CDR3 DNA, CDR3 protein. D genes are given only for firm matches. Rows give clone size only sometimes, using once, few, many, or a class for an expanded clone.

TRBJ1-4	TRBD1	NA	TRBV13	TGTGCCAGCAGCCCTAAAACAGGGGCCTCGGAAAGAGAAAAACTGTTTTTT	CASSPKTGASEREKLFF
TRBJ1-5	NA	NA	TRBV30	TGTGCCTGGAGCGCTTTGGGGAGGGGCCTTAGCAATCAGCCCCAGCATTTT	CAWSALGRGLSNQPQHF
TRBJ2-1	TRBD1	NA	TRBV12-3/TRBV12-4	TGTGCCAGCAGTGCGACAGGGTCTGAGCAGTTCTTC	CASSATGSEQFF
TRBJ2-1	NA	few	TRBV4-3	TGCGCCAGCAGCCAAGATTTGACAGGTTCCTACAATGAGCAGTTCTTC	CASSQDLTGSYNEQFF
TRBJ2-1	TRBD1	NA	TRBV3-1/TRBV3-2	TGTGCCAGCAGCCAGTGGGGACAGCACAATGAGCAGTTCTTC	CASSQWGQHNEQFF
TRBJ2-7	NA	NA	TRBV29-1	TGCAGCGTTCGACAGGGACTGGGCGAGCAGTACTTC	CSVRQGLGEQYF
TRBJ2-3	NA	NA	TRBV10-3	TGTGCCATCACCTCGGTCCCTTTGAATACGCAGTATTTT	CAITSVPLNTQYF
TRBJ1-2	NA	NA	TRBV5-6	TGTGCCAGCAGCTTATCATCTACCCTCACCTTC	CASSLSSTLTF
TRBJ2-2	NA	few	TRBV2	TGTGCCAGCAGTGTTGGAGGGCCGCGGACCGGGGAGCTGTTTTTT	CASSVGGPRTGELFF
TRBJ1-3	NA	NA	TRBV7-2	TGTGCCAGCAGCCAAGACAGAGGCGGAAACACCATATATTTT	CASSQDRGGNTIYF
TRBJ2-2	NA	NA	TRBV19	TGTGCCAGTAGTATTGTAGCGACCGGGGAGCTGTTTTTT	CASSIVATGELFF
TRBJ2-1	TRBD2	NA	TRBV9	TGTGCCAGCAGTCACGGACTAGCGGGGTCTTCCTACAATGAGCAGTTCTTC	CASSHGLAGSSYNEQFF
TRBJ2-7	NA	NA	TRBV6-2/TRBV6-3	TGTGCCAGCAGTTACTCCGGGACTCTCGCCTACGAGCAGTACTTC	CASSYSGTLAYEQYF
TRBJ1-1	NA	NA	TRBV5-6	TGTGCCAGCAGCTTGCGGGTACTCGACACTGAAGCTTTCTTT	CASSLRVLDTEAFF
TRBJ2-1	TRBD2	NA	TRBV5-8	TGTGCCAGCAGCGGAACACGACTAGCGGGCAACAATGAGCAGTTCTTC	CASSGTRLAGNNEQFF
TRBJ2-3	NA	NA	TRBV6-6	TGTGCCAGCAGTTACTCGAGTAAGGGGGTTGGGGATACGCAGTATTTT	CASSYSSKGVGDTQYF
TRBJ1-1	NA	NA	TRBV7-2	TGTGCCAGCAGCTTAGCCCCAGGGTGGGGGGAGAACACTGAAGCTTTCTTT	CASSLAPGWGENTEAFF
TRBJ2-2	NA	NA	TRBV25-1	TGTGCCAGCAGTGCCCTTGGAGCGGGCTACACCGGGGAGCTGTTTTTT	CASSALGAGYTGELFF
TRBJ1-2	TRBD1	NA	TRBV27	TGTGCCAGCAGTCCCGAGGACAGGGGGCGCCACTATGGCTACACCTTC	CASSPEDRGRHYGYTF
TRBJ2-7	NA	NA	TRBV18	TGTGCCAGCTCACCGGCGTCGGCAGGGGCCCACGAGCAGTACTTC	CASSPASAGAHEQYF
TRBJ2-2	NA	NA	TRBV6-5	TGTGCCAGCAGTTACGGGAGAGGGACCGGGGAGCTGTTTTTT	CASSYGRGTGELFF
TRBJ2-1	NA	once	TRBV25-1	TGTGCCAGCGGAACAGGGTACAGTGAGCAGTTCTTC	CASGTGYSEQFF
TRBJ1-2	TRBD1	NA	TRBV7-2	TGTGCCAGCAGCTTAACATTGGACAGGGCGGGAGATGGCTACACCTTC	CASSLTLDRAGDGYTF
TRBJ2-2	TRBD1	NA	TRBV6-5	TGTGCCAGCAGTTATAACAGGGGCGGCACCGGGGAGCTGTTTTTT	CASSYNRGGTGELFF
TRBJ2-7	NA	NA	TRBV7-9	TGTGCCAGCGGATGGGGCCCAGCCTACGAGCAGTACTTC	CASGWGPAYEQYF
TRBJ2-1	NA	NA	TRBV7-9	TGTGCCAGCAGCTTAAATATGAATGAGCAGTTCTTC	CASSLNMNEQFF
TRBJ1-1	NA	NA	TRBV15	TGTGCCACCAGCAGAGATCGGGTCCAGAACACTGAAGCTTTCTTT	CATSRDRVQNTEAFF
TRBJ1-1	NA	NA	TRBV5-1	TGCGCCAGCAGCTTGGCCTTAGGTCGGGACACTGAAGCTTTCTTT	CASSLALGRDTEAFF
TRBJ2-5	NA	NA	TRBV5-1	TGCGCCAGCAGGCTTACTAGTCAAGAGACCCAGTACTTC	CASRLTSQETQYF
TRBJ2-7	TRBD1	NA	TRBV27	TGTGCCAGCAGTTCGACCGGGACAGGGAGGGAGCAGTACTTC	CASSSTGTGREQYF
TRBJ1-2	TRBD1	few	TRBV27	TGTGCCAGCAGTTTCGACAGGGAGCCTTACTATGGCTACACCTTC	CASSFDREPYYGYTF
TRBJ1-4	TRBD1	NA	TRBV27	TGTGCCAGCAGTCCGAGGGACAGTAATGAAAAACTGTTTTTT	CASSPRDSNEKLFF
TRBJ2-7	TRBD1	NA	TRBV3-1/TRBV3-2	TGTGCCAGCAGCCAAGGGGGGGACAGGGTAGGCGAGCAGTACTTC	CASSQGGDRVGEQYF
TRBJ2-3	TRBD1	few	TRBV4-1	TGCGCCAGCAGCCAGGCCGGGACAGGAGAAGCAGATACGCAGTATTTT	CASSQAGTGEADTQYF
TRBJ2-1	TRBD1	NA	TRBV18	TGTGCCACCGAATCACAGGGGGTAGTCAATGAGCAGTTCTTC	CATESQGVVNEQFF
TRBJ2-1	TRBD2	NA	TRBV9	TGTGCCAGCAGCGTGTTAGCGGGGCAAAACAATGAGCAGTTCTTC	CASSVLAGQNNEQFF
TRBJ2-1	TRBD2	NA	TRBV6-4	TGTGCCAGCAGTGACTCGGGACGGACTAGGCCCAATGAGCAGTTCTTC	CASSDSGRTRPNEQFF
TRBJ1-3	NA	NA	TRBV14	TGTGCCAGCAGCCAAGATAACGGGGACACCATATATTTT	CASSQDNGDTIYF
TRBJ2-7	TRBD2	NA	TRBV15	TGTGCCACCAGCAGGTCGGCAAGGGAGGGCGAGCAGTACTTC	CATSRSAREGEQYF
TRBJ2-7	NA	NA	TRBV19	TGTGCCAGTAGTATAAAACCAATGGGGAGTCAGTATATTTCCTACGAGCAGTACTTC	CASSIKPMGSQYISYEQYF
TRBJ2-1	TRBD2	NA	TRBV30	TGTGCCTGGGCTGGACTAGCGGGGGGCAGGGATTCGGATGAGCAGTTCTTC	CAWAGLAGGRDSDEQFF
TRBJ2-1	NA	NA	TRBV5-8	TGTGCCAGCAGCTTGGACGGGACTGAAACCTACAATGAGCAGTTCTTC	CASSLDGTETYNEQFF